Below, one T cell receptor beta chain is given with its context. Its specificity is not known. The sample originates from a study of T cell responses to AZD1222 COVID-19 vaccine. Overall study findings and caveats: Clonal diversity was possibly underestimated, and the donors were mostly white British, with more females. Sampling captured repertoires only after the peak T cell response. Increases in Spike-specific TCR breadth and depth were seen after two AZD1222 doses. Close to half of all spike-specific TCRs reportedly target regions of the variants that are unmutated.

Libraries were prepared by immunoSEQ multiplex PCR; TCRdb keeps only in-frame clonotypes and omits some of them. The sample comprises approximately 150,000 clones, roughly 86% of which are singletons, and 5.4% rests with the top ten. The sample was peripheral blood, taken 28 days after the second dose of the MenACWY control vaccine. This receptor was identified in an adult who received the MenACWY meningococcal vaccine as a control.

CDR3 region: CASKTASYEQYF. The CDR3 DNA is TGTGCCAGCAAAACGGCCTCCTACGAGCAGTACTTC. The V gene is TRBV12-3 or TRBV12-4, the J gene TRBJ2-7, with D uncertain. The CDR3 contains 12 residues. V lost 7 bases to trimming and J lost 0 bases, with 7 bases between them.